This TCR beta chain was retrieved from a study of shared clonotypes between healthy human individuals. Cells designated naive CD8 were CD45RO-negative and were positively selected for CCR7, with terminally differentiated effector memory CD45RA+ cells excluded. Trimming took 3 bases from V and 2 from J, leaving 16 bases between them. Per germline, CDR1 LNHDA and CDR2 SQIVND (reference sequence). This CDR3 contains 16 residues. Assay used: immunoSEQ multiplex PCR; TCRdb lists only in-frame clones, some missing. The sample records about 2 million clones, 85% to 95% being singletons. The rearrangement joins TRBV19 to TRBJ1-2; a weak D match, TRBD1 (5 bases). The TCR originated in a man between 18 and 35 years old in good health. The material sequenced was naive CD8+ T cells sorted from blood. The DNA for the CDR3 is TGTGCCAGTAGTATGGCAGGGAGTGATCCCAACTATGGCTACACCTTC. It yields the protein CASSMAGSDPNYGYTF.